The T cell receptor beta chain described here comes from a study of blood T cell repertoires in COVID-19. This clone was found a few times. CDR1 is MNHEY and CDR2 is SVGAGI in the germline V gene. Trimming removed 6 bases from V and 4 bases from J; junction bases left unmatched: 4. This CDR3 comprises 13 residues. Authors' processing steps: Reference gene primer amplification in the assay estimated nucleated cell counts. Generated by immunoSEQ multiplex PCR, the TCRdb table keeps only in-frame clones and is missing some. V, J and clone size are those of that table, while D and trimming were read from the DNA. Of 150,000 to 200,000 clones in the sample, approximately 83% were seen once.

Source material: peripheral blood. The sequence came from a woman aged 80 or over with active or convalescent COVID-19. This chain connects TRBV6-5 to TRBJ1-1; 8 bases line up with TRBD1. The CDR3 DNA is TGTGCCAGCAGCCAAGGACAGGGCACTGAAGCTTTCTTT. Amino acids: CASSQGQGTEAFF.